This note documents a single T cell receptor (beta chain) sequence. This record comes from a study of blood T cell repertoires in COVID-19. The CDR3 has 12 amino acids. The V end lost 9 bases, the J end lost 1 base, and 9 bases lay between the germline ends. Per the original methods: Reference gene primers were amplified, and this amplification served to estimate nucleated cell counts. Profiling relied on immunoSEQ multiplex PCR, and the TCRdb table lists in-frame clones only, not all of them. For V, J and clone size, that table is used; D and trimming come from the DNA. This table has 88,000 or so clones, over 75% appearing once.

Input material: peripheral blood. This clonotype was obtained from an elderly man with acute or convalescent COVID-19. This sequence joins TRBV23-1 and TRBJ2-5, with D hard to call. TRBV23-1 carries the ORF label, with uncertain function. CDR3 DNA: TGCGCCAGGGCCAGGATCCAAGAGACCCAGTACTTC. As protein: CARARIQETQYF.